Below are 8 T cell receptor beta chains sequenced from a single sample in a study of T cell changes during pregnancy in multiple sclerosis. The protocol was immunoSEQ multiplex PCR, while the TCRdb copy is restricted to in-frame clones and leaves out a portion. The sample lists 70,000 to 100,000 clones, approximately 95% occurring once. The sample in question was peripheral blood, obtained in the first trimester of pregnancy. These receptors were taken from a female donor with multiple sclerosis, enrolled in a pregnancy study.

V gene TRBV7-9 combines with J gene TRBJ2-7; 8 positions agree with TRBD1. V trimming: 4 bases; J trimming: 4 bases; junction bases outside the gene matches: 15. The CDR3 loop spans 17 amino acids. Germline V gene data show CDR1 as SEHNR and CDR2 as FQNEAQ (reference sequence). The CDR3 here is CASSWNIRTGSLYEQYF. The CDR3 bases are TGTGCCAGCAGCTGGAACATTCGGACAGGGAGCCTTTACGAGCAGTACTTC.

The chain uses TRBV19 and TRBJ1-1; no clear D gene. The V gene's germline CDR1 is LNHDA and CDR2 SQIVND (reference sequence). The V end was cut by 1 base, the J end by 6 bases, with 9 bases between. The CDR3 has 13 amino acids. The CDR3 here is CASSIALTAEAFF. The CDR3 bases are TGTGCCAGTAGTATAGCGCTTACTGCTGAAGCTTTCTTT.

The rearrangement links TRBV2 to TRBJ1-1; 9 positions match TRBD1. V shed 6 bases, J shed 5 bases, and the junction held 4 bases outside the gene matches. Germline V lookup: CDR1 SNHLY, CDR2 FYNNEI. The CDR3 is made up of 13 amino acids. CDR3 protein: CASRAGQGTEAFF. CDR3 nucleotides: TGTGCCAGCAGGGCCGGACAGGGGACTGAAGCTTTCTTT.

The chain combines TRBV18 with TRBJ1-2; D remains ambiguous. Germline loops: CDR1 KGHSH, CDR2 LQKENI. The CDR3 spans 14 residues. Trimming stripped 2 bases from V and 6 bases from J, with 13 bases between. CDR3 in amino acids: CASSPTWERDGYTF. CDR3 coding DNA: TGTGCCAGCTCACCAACCTGGGAGAGGGATGGCTACACCTTC.

This rearrangement joins TRBV6-5 to TRBJ2-1; TRBD1 matches at 9 bases. Losses at the gene ends were 6 bases for V and 7 bases for J; bases not matched to a gene: 10. Germline loops: CDR1 MNHEY, CDR2 SVGAGI. This CDR3 comprises 15 residues. The CDR3 DNA follows: TGTGCCAGCAGCGTACAGGGGGCCGGACCTAATGAGCAGTTCTTC. This encodes CASSVQGAGPNEQFF.

The V gene is TRBV7-9, the J gene TRBJ2-7, with TRBD1 identical over 7 bases. The trim removed 5 bases at V and 5 bases at J, leaving 9 bases unmatched. The CDR3 is 14 amino acids. Germline assignment: CDR1 SEHNR and CDR2 FQNEAQ (reference sequence). CDR3 coding DNA: TGTGCCAGCAGCCCTGGACAGGCGGTCGACGAGCAGTACTTC. Residues: CASSPGQAVDEQYF.

In this sample, this clone turned up once. The CDR3 loop reads CASSYELGSSNQPQHF. In nucleotides, the CDR3 is TGTGCCAGCAGTTACGAGTTAGGGAGCAGCAATCAGCCCCAGCATTTT. This sequence joins TRBV6-5 and TRBJ1-5; unclear D gene. The CDR3 length is 16 residues. The germline V gene encodes CDR1 MNHEY and CDR2 SVGAGI. Trimming stripped 2 bases from V and 1 base from J, with 12 bases between.

This sequence joins TRBV5-1 and TRBJ1-2; D call uncertain. V shed 4 bases and J shed 3 bases, with 10 bases lying between them. Looked up from germline, CDR1 is SGHRS and CDR2 is YFSETQ. This CDR3 is 13 amino acids long. Here the CDR3 reads CASSPDADYGYTF. The DNA for the CDR3 is TGCGCCAGCAGCCCAGACGCGGACTATGGCTACACCTTC.